One TCR beta chain is described in this entry. The antigen is unknown. This sample is part of a study of PD-1 blockade in classical Hodgkin lymphoma. Study-level findings and limits: Patients who responded completely had about the same baseline diversity as newly diagnosed patients. Healthy donors reportedly exceeded newly diagnosed patients in baseline TCR diversity. CD4+ TCR diversity, unlike CD8+, rose significantly by C4D1.

Germline CDR1 is SEHNR and CDR2 is FQNEAQ (reference sequence). This CDR3 contains 15 residues. Trimming cost V 4 bases and J 7 bases; bases outside gene matches: 7. The method was immunoSEQ multiplex PCR; TCRdb's version includes in-frame clones alone and lacks a portion of them. Of 10,000 to 14,000 clones in the sample, approximately 80% are singletons; the top ten hold roughly 5.5%. Patients all relapsed after autologous stem cell transplantation, and there was variation in brentuximab vedotin exposure. Complete response, partial response or progressive disease made up the best responses. The receptor comes from a human donor with classical Hodgkin lymphoma. The source material was peripheral blood mononuclear cells (PBMCs), sampled before the second cycle of nivolumab. V usage is TRBV7-9 and J usage is TRBJ2-1; 10 nucleotides match TRBD2. CDR3 coding DNA: TGTGCCAGCAGCTCCACACTAGCGGGAATGAATGAGCAGTTCTTC. This gives the protein CASSSTLAGMNEQFF.